This TCR beta chain came from a study of T cell changes during pregnancy in multiple sclerosis. The sample holds one count of this clone. Trimming removed 2 bases from V and 1 base from J; junction bases left unmatched: 6. CDR1 and CDR2 (germline): SGHRS, YFSETQ. CDR3 length: 15 amino acids. The table came from immunoSEQ multiplex PCR; TCRdb's copy has only in-frame clones and leaves some out. This sample has around 53,000 clones; about 92% occur once, and the top ten carry approximately 0.6%. The chain recombines TRBV5-1 with TRBJ2-7; 7 positions agree with TRBD2. This clonotype was obtained from a female donor with multiple sclerosis, enrolled in a pregnancy study. The sample here was CD4+ T cells from peripheral blood mononuclear cells, taken after pregnancy. Here the CDR3 DNA reads TGCGCCAGCAGCTTCCGGGACTATGAATCCTACGAGCAGTACTTC. Translated: CASSFRDYESYEQYF.